The next 13 T cell receptor beta chains were all read from a single sample in a study of shared clonotypes between healthy human individuals. It was CD45RO-negative cells, positively selected for CCR7, that made up naive CD8 cells, with terminally differentiated effector memory CD45RA+ cells excluded. Repertoires were generated with immunoSEQ multiplex PCR, while TCRdb's copy carries only in-frame clones and drops some. The sample holds about 2,200,000 clones, 93% seen once. The sequencing sample was made of naive CD8+ T cells from PBMCs. The receptors originated from a man younger than 35 in good health. Some clones in this sample may be carry-over from other donors' samples.

A single count supports this clone. The CDR3 spells CASSLYGSGTSEQYF. DNA of the CDR3: TGTGCCAGCAGTTTATATGGTAGCGGGACCAGCGAGCAGTACTTC. This chain links TRBV28 with TRBJ2-7, with 8 bases lining up with TRBD2. Germline V gene lookup returns CDR1 MDHEN and CDR2 SYDVKM. The trim removed 1 base at V and 6 bases at J, leaving 8 bases unmatched. CDR3 length: 15 amino acids.

The chain recombines TRBV7-9 with TRBJ2-3, with D possibly being TRBD1 (6 bases). This CDR3 comprises 13 residues. V was shortened by 4 bases and J by 4 bases, with 9 bases between the two germline ends. Germline V lookup: CDR1 SEHNR, CDR2 FQNEAQ (reference sequence). Written as DNA, the CDR3 is TGTGCCAGCAGCTCGTACAGGGCAGATACGCAGTATTTT. It codes for CASSSYRADTQYF.

This rearrangement joins TRBV11-3 to TRBJ2-7; D not resolved. V was cut by 1 base and J by 1 base, with 5 bases left in between. Germline V gene data show CDR1 as SGHNT and CDR2 as YENEEA. This CDR3 contains 13 residues. The CDR3 coding sequence is TGTGCCAGCAGCTTAGCCCGTTCCTACGAGCAGTACTTC. Amino acid sequence: CASSLARSYEQYF. Looking up the rest from reference TRBV11-3 and TRBJ2-7 gives the full variable domain: EAGVVQSPRYKIIEKKQPVAFWCNPISGHNTLYWYLQNLGQGPELLIRYENEEAVDDSQLPKDRFSAERLKGVDSTLKIQPAELGDSAVYLCASSLARSYEQYFGPGTRLTVT.

This clone was counted only a few times. The DNA of the CDR3 is TGTGCCAGCAGTTGGGACAGGAACACTGAAGCTTTCTTT. It translates to CASSWDRNTEAFF. The rearrangement joins TRBV27 to TRBJ1-1, with TRBD1 matching over 7 bases. The germline V gene has CDR1 MNHEY and CDR2 SMNVEV (reference sequence). This CDR3 has 13 residues. V shed 4 bases, J shed 1 base, and the junction held 0 bases outside the gene matches.

This clone was seen only once. The genes are TRBV7-9 and TRBJ1-5, with 8 nucleotides matching TRBD1. V lost 5 bases, J lost 1 base, and 4 bases stayed unmatched. This CDR3 contains 15 residues. The germline V gene has CDR1 SEHNR and CDR2 FQNEAQ (reference sequence). CDR3 DNA sequence: TGTGCCAGCAGCCCGACAGGGGTCAGCAATCAGCCCCAGCATTTT. It is translated as CASSPTGVSNQPQHF.

The rearrangement links TRBV27 to TRBJ1-6, with 7 bases aligning to TRBD1. CDR3 length: 15 residues. Germline trimming cut 3 bases from V and 6 bases from J; bases unmatched to any gene: 5. The germline V gene encodes CDR1 MNHEY and CDR2 SMNVEV (reference sequence). In DNA, the CDR3 is TGTGCCAGCAGTTTTATAGGGACAGCTAATTCACCCCTCCACTTT. Translating it yields CASSFIGTANSPLHF.

The chain has TRBV27 and TRBJ1-2, with 8 bases identical to TRBD1. V shed 3 bases and J 8 bases; nucleotides not matched to a gene: 5. The CDR3 runs 13 residues. In germline, CDR1 is MNHEY, CDR2 SMNVEV (reference sequence). The CDR3 protein is CASSFMRTGGYTF. The CDR3 nucleotides are TGTGCCAGCAGTTTTATGAGGACAGGGGGCTACACCTTC.

The chain has TRBV10-1 and TRBJ2-3; 7 bases agree with TRBD2. After removal of 8 bases from V and 1 base from J, the junction contained 15 bases not matched to a gene. Germline CDR1 is WNHNN and CDR2 is SYGVQD (reference sequence). The CDR3 sequence is 17 residues long. CDR3 in amino acids: CASPYPGGPPGTDTQYF. The DNA for the CDR3 is TGCGCCAGCCCGTACCCGGGAGGCCCCCCCGGCACAGATACGCAGTATTTT.

Comments on this clone: In the same sample, other DNA sequences code for this CDR3. The V call is TRBV2, the J call TRBJ2-1; D remains unclear. The ends were cut back, 5 bases at V and 7 bases at J, with 3 bases in the middle. The CDR3 runs 10 residues. Germline CDR1 reads SNHLY; CDR2 reads FYNNEI. CDR3 in amino acids: CASSINEQFF. DNA of the CDR3: TGTGCCAGCAGTATTAATGAGCAGTTCTTC.

The CDR3 protein is CASSLLPGQGMVKETQYF. The CDR3 DNA follows: TGTGCCAGCAGTTTATTGCCGGGACAGGGAATGGTAAAGGAGACCCAGTACTTC. This chain connects TRBV28 to TRBJ2-5, with TRBD1 identical over 9 bases. Germline-derived CDR1 and CDR2 are MDHEN and SYDVKM. V shed 1 base, J shed 5 bases, and the junction held 14 bases outside the gene matches. The CDR3 sequence is 18 residues long.

CDR3 in amino acids: CASSSQGVHSGNTIYF. DNA for the CDR3: TGTGCCAGCAGCTCACAGGGGGTCCACTCTGGAAACACCATATATTTT. The rearrangement uses TRBV13 and TRBJ1-3, with 8 bases lining up with TRBD1. Germline CDR1 PRHDT, CDR2 FYEKMQ (reference sequence). The CDR3 contains 16 residues. The V gene end was trimmed by 4 bases and the J gene end by 0 bases; junction bases not matched to a gene: 5.

The chain combines TRBV19 with TRBJ2-2; 7 nucleotides match TRBD2. V lost 5 bases to trimming and J lost 4 bases; unmatched junction nucleotides: 4. Germline-derived CDR1 and CDR2 are LNHDA and SQIVND (reference sequence). The CDR3 runs to 14 residues. Written as DNA, the CDR3 is TGTGCCAGTAGTCGAGGGGAGGGCACCGGGGAGCTGTTTTTT. Translated, it gives CASSRGEGTGELFF.

This chain connects TRBV7-9 to TRBJ1-1, with D hard to call. V lost 1 base and J 10 bases, leaving 13 bases between the germline ends. This CDR3 comprises 13 residues. CDR1 is SEHNR and CDR2 is FQNEAQ in the germline V gene (reference sequence). The CDR3 nucleotides are TGTGCCAGCAGCTTAGGTTTCCCTAAGGGAGCTTTCTTT. Protein: CASSLGFPKGAFF.